The sequence of this TCR beta chain was determined in a study of chemoradiotherapy in HPV16-positive cancers. Study conclusions and caveats: Candidate HPV-specific clones and E7-related TCR motifs grew in tumor during treatment. Only two HPV16-positive patients supplied the functional HPV-specificity definition.

The CDR3 runs 16 residues. Germline assignment: CDR1 SGDLS and CDR2 YYNGEE. Trimming took off 0 bases at V and 5 bases at J, with 16 bases between the two ends. Over chemoradiotherapy, repertoires were sampled more than once. On this clone: Its antigen is currently unknown.

Some clones are missing from TCRdb's copy, which holds only in-frame ones; the method was immunoSEQ multiplex PCR. The sample records 6,000 to 9,500 clones, around 82% being singletons. This specimen was tumor tissue, taken from a patient who underwent chemoradiotherapy. The sequence derives from a human donor with HPV-associated anogenital cancer. The chain links TRBV9 to TRBJ2-3; tentatively, D is TRBD2 (6 bases). The CDR3 reads CASSVAGRQGLDTQYF. CDR3 DNA sequence: TGTGCCAGCAGCGTAGCTGGACGGCAGGGACTAGATACGCAGTATTTT.